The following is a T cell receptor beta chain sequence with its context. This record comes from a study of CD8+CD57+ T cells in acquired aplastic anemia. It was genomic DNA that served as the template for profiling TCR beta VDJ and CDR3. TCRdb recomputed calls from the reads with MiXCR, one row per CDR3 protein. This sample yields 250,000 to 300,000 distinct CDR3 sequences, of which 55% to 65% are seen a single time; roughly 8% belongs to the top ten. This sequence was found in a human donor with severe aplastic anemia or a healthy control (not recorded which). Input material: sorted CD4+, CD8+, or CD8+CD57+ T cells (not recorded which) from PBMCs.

The DNA for the CDR3 is TGCGCCAGCAGTTCGGGACTAGCGGGAGGACATGAGCAGTTCTTC. This gives the protein CASSSGLAGGHEQFF. The chain employs TRBV10-2 and TRBJ2-1, with 15 nucleotides matching TRBD2. CDR3 length: 15 amino acids. The V segment lost 5 bases and the J segment 8 bases; nucleotides outside the gene matches: 4. Germline assignment: CDR1 WSHSY and CDR2 SAAADI.